The entry below describes one T cell receptor beta chain. Its antigen is currently unknown. The sample belongs to a study of T cells after yellow fever vaccination. V was trimmed by 6 bases and J by 4 bases, leaving 19 bases between them. The germline V gene has CDR1 MNHEY and CDR2 SVGEGT. The CDR3 covers 16 residues. Study-wide findings and caveats: Primary-vaccination clones mostly resurfaced post-booster (96% CD4, roughly 90% CD8).

A process of 5'RACE template switching, which added a universal primer site and UMIs, was used to make TCR cDNA. Using its own MiXCR run on the 5' RACE reads, TCRdb lists one record per CDR3 protein. The table records approximately 300,000 distinct CDR3 sequences, 13% of them present only once. The specimen was CD4+ T cells sorted from PBMCs, collected 45 days after the yellow fever booster vaccination. This TCR was sampled from a man between 25 and 39 years old who received the YFV17D yellow fever vaccine. The rearrangement links TRBV6-2 or TRBV6-3 to TRBJ2-1; TRBD2 might be the D (5 bases). Written as DNA, the CDR3 is TGTGCCAGCAGCCTTTTCTCAATCCCGGGATACAATGAGCAGTTCTTC. This translates into CASSLFSIPGYNEQFF.